What follows is one T cell receptor (beta chain) and its context. Its target is unknown. Original handling: For the immunoSEQ data, sequences were junction-only without quality scores, so filtering differed. The method was immunoSEQ multiplex PCR; TCRdb's version includes in-frame clones alone and lacks a portion of them. That table gives V, J and clone size, and the DNA gave D and trimming. The sample carries fewer than 1 million clones, roughly 96% recorded once. The data were taken from a study of shared clonotypes between healthy human individuals. Whole-study findings and limits: Compared with clonotypes that all four donors shared, non-shared clonotypes had lower generation probabilities.

The ends were cut back, 6 bases at V and 5 bases at J, with 10 bases in the middle. The CDR3 consists of 13 residues. CDR1 and CDR2 from the germline V gene are SNHLY and FYNNEI. The naive CD8 fraction comprised CD45RO-negative cells positively selected for CCR7 and excluded terminally differentiated effector memory CD45RA+ cells. The chain carries TRBV2 and TRBJ2-2; no definite D call. This sequence originates from a man aged 25 to 45 in good health. The source material was naive CD8+ T cells sorted from blood. The CDR3 loop reads CASSPGSTGELFF. In nucleotides, the CDR3 is TGTGCCAGCAGCCCCGGGTCTACCGGGGAGCTGTTTTTT.